This T cell receptor beta chain was identified in a study of T cells in localized non-small cell lung cancer. Profiling relied on immunoSEQ multiplex PCR, and the TCRdb table lists in-frame clones only, not all of them. Among 45,000 to 60,000 clones, about 88% were seen once, and the ten largest hold 2.5%. Trimming stripped 2 bases from V and 4 bases from J, with 11 bases between. The CDR3 totals 15 residues. Germline loops: CDR1 SGHTA, CDR2 FQGTGA. Overall study findings and caveats: Uninvolved adjacent lung had the highest recorded T cell clonality, with tumor below it. Heterogeneity within the tumor remains possible, as just one region underwent sequencing. Detection in adjacent lung was observed for a median around 55 of the top 100 tumor clones.

As regards this clone: The antigen is undetermined.

This specimen was PBMCs, taken before any cancer treatment. The rearrangement links TRBV7-3 to TRBJ2-2; a weak D match, TRBD1 (6 bases). This receptor was taken from a man aged 40 to 75 with stage II lung adenocarcinoma. Here the CDR3 DNA reads TGTGCCAGCAGCTTATTAGGGGGTAGCACCGGGGAGCTGTTTTTT. Translating it yields CASSLLGGSTGELFF.